This entry lists 26 T cell receptor beta chains sequenced from one sample in a study of long-term antiretroviral therapy in people with HIV. immunoSEQ v3.0 was run at survey level. Produced via immunoSEQ multiplex PCR; TCRdb's table is partial and in-frame only. The data show 16,000 or so clones, 70% to 90% seen once. The input for sequencing was unsorted PBMCs, taken 0.5 years after starting antiretroviral therapy. The receptor source for this set is a woman between 40 and 55 years old with HIV.

This chain uses TRBV19 with TRBJ2-3; D is perhaps TRBD2 (5 bases). The germline V gene has CDR1 LNHDA and CDR2 SQIVND (reference sequence). V was pared by 5 bases and J by 3 bases, with 15 bases between. The CDR3 covers 15 residues. CDR3 region: CASSPDPGGTDTQYF. In DNA, the CDR3 is TGTGCCAGTAGTCCCGACCCCGGAGGAACAGATACGCAGTATTTT. The full variable domain, in which reference TRBV19 and TRBJ2-3 provide the parts outside the CDR3, is DGGITQSPKYLFRKEGQNVTLSCEQNLNHDAMYWYRQDPGQGLRLIYYSQIVNDFQKGDIAEGYSVSREKKESFPLTVTSAQKNPTAFYLCASSPDPGGTDTQYFGPGTRLTVL.

This clone has only one observation. The V call is TRBV5-8, the J call TRBJ1-5; D gene uncertain. The germline CDR1 and CDR2 sequences are SGHTS and YDEGEE. This CDR3 contains 15 residues. V was pared by 1 base and J by 0 bases, with 8 bases between. CDR3 DNA sequence: TGTGCCAGCAGCTTGTCGGGGTATAGCAATCAGCCCCAGCATTTT. This gives the protein CASSLSGYSNQPQHF.

J is TRBJ2-1 and V is TRBV7-2, with TRBD1 matching 9 bases. CDR1 SGHTA and CDR2 FQGNSA come from the germline V gene. This CDR3 is built from 16 residues. With V trimmed by 2 bases and J by 3 bases, 5 bases remained unmatched. As DNA, the CDR3 is TGTGCCAGCAGCTTATCCGGGACAGGGATCTACAATGAGCAGTTCTTC. Protein: CASSLSGTGIYNEQFF.

V is TRBV28 and J is TRBJ2-7; D possibly corresponds to TRBD1 (5 bases). V was trimmed by 6 bases and J by 4 bases, leaving 13 bases between them. The CDR3 length is 13 residues. Looked up from germline, CDR1 is MDHEN and CDR2 is SYDVKM. CDR3 sequence reads: CASSIQTEYEQYF. CDR3 DNA sequence: TGTGCCAGCAGCATACAGACAGAGTACGAGCAGTACTTC.

The chain carries TRBV4-2 and TRBJ2-3; 10 bases fit TRBD2. There are 18 residues in the CDR3. V trimming: 0 bases; J trimming: 2 bases; junction bases outside the gene matches: 8. Looked up from germline, CDR1 is LGHNA and CDR2 is YNFKEQ. The CDR3 nucleotides are TGTGCCAGCAGCCAAGACCGACCTCTAGCGGGAGTCACAGATACGCAGTATTTT. Encoded protein: CASSQDRPLAGVTDTQYF.

The rearrangement uses TRBV6-5 and TRBJ1-1, with D possibly TRBD1 on 6 matching bases. The CDR3 sequence is 15 residues long. V lost 5 bases and J lost 0, with 13 bases in between. From germline, CDR1 is MNHEY and CDR2 SVGAGI. CDR3 protein: CASSPWTAMNTEAFF. The CDR3 DNA follows: TGTGCCAGCAGTCCCTGGACAGCGATGAACACTGAAGCTTTCTTT.

V and J are TRBV5-5 and TRBJ2-7; 11 bases map to TRBD2. Germline loops: CDR1 SGHKS, CDR2 YYEKEE (reference sequence). The CDR3 extends over 15 amino acids. Trimming removed 0 bases from V and 2 bases from J; junction bases left unmatched: 1. In DNA, the CDR3 is TGTGCCAGCAGCTTGGGACTAGCGGGAACCTACGAGCAGTACTTC. Encoded protein: CASSLGLAGTYEQYF.

J is TRBJ2-7 and V is TRBV6-6; D possibly corresponds to TRBD1 (7 bases). Germline CDR1 is MNHNY and CDR2 is SVGAGI (reference sequence). The CDR3 is 12 amino acids. V lost 7 bases to trimming and J lost 6 bases, with 13 bases between them. The CDR3 sequence is CASTGGGGEQYF. Written as DNA, the CDR3 is TGTGCCAGCACCGGAGGGGGCGGCGAGCAGTACTTC.

The chain links TRBV4-3 to TRBJ2-2, with 7 bases matching TRBD1. Germline loops: CDR1 LGHNA, CDR2 YSLEER. The J segment lost 3 bases and the V segment lost 0 bases, leaving 4 bases of the junction unmatched. The CDR3 spans 16 residues. The CDR3: CASSQEGRGYTGELFF. The CDR3 nucleotides are TGCGCCAGCAGCCAAGAAGGCAGGGGGTACACCGGGGAGCTGTTTTTT.

The chain joins TRBV2 to TRBJ2-7, with D hard to call. CDR1 is SNHLY and CDR2 is FYNNEI in the germline V gene. The CDR3 runs to 12 residues. V gave up 7 bases and J gave up 3 bases, with 10 bases separating them. The CDR3 region has the DNA TGTGCCAGCAAAGGAACAGACTACGAGCAGTACTTC. Translated, it gives CASKGTDYEQYF. The full variable domain, in which reference TRBV2 and TRBJ2-7 provide the parts outside the CDR3, is EPEVTQTPSHQVTQMGQEVILRCVPISNHLYFYWYRQILGQKVEFLVSFYNNEISEKSEIFDDQFSVERPDGSNFTLKIRSTKLEDSAMYFCASKGTDYEQYFGPGTRLTVT.

The chain links TRBV7-6 to TRBJ2-5, with D hard to call. The CDR3 length is 14 residues. Trimming removed 3 bases from V and 4 bases from J, with 12 bases in between. CDR1 and CDR2 from the germline V gene are SGHVS and FNYEAQ. The CDR3 protein is CASSFTVSGETQYF. The CDR3 DNA reads TGTGCCAGCAGCTTTACAGTATCAGGAGAGACCCAGTACTTC. Combining the CDR3 with reference TRBV7-6 and TRBJ2-5 gives the whole variable domain GAGVSQSPRYKVTKRGQDVALRCDPISGHVSLYWYRQALGQGPEFLTYFNYEAQQDKSGLPNDRFSAERPEGSISTLTIQRTEQRDSAMYRCASSFTVSGETQYFGPGTRLLVL.

The V and J genes are TRBV6-1 and TRBJ1-2; 11 bases are a match to TRBD1. Germline CDR1 reads MNHNS; CDR2 reads SASEGT. V trimming: 4 bases; J trimming: 4 bases; junction bases outside the gene matches: 11. The CDR3 extends over 17 amino acids. CDR3 DNA sequence: TGTGCCAGCAGTGGAGACCCCGGGACAGGGGGTGGCTATGGCTACACCTTC. Translating it yields CASSGDPGTGGGYGYTF.

The rearrangement joins TRBV5-5 to TRBJ2-3; the match to TRBD1 covers 9 bases. The CDR3 totals 15 residues. The ends lost 6 bases at V and 6 bases at J; junction bases unmatched: 11. Germline V gene sequence: CDR1 SGHKS, CDR2 YYEKEE (reference sequence). The CDR3 protein is CASTIGTGLPDTQYF. For the CDR3, the DNA is TGTGCCAGCACCATCGGGACAGGGCTCCCCGATACGCAGTATTTT.

J is TRBJ1-4 and V is TRBV19; tentative D call: TRBD1 (6 bases). The CDR3 extends over 15 amino acids. V was cut by 3 bases and J by 10 bases, with 18 bases left in between. Germline loops: CDR1 LNHDA, CDR2 SQIVND (reference sequence). The CDR3 loop is CASSMVGGPSGKLFF. Written as DNA, the CDR3 is TGTGCCAGTAGTATGGTAGGGGGGCCATCTGGAAAACTGTTTTTT.

The rearrangement uses TRBV7-6 and TRBJ2-5; possible D gene TRBD1, 5 bases. From germline, CDR1 is SGHVS and CDR2 FNYEAQ. This CDR3 is 16 amino acids long. Trimming took 0 bases from V and 2 from J, leaving 13 bases between them. CDR3 nucleotides: TGTGCCAGCAGCTTAGCGGGGCCTATTGGTCAAGAGACCCAGTACTTC. This translates into CASSLAGPIGQETQYF. The full variable domain, with the rest looked up from reference TRBV7-6 and TRBJ2-5, is GAGVSQSPRYKVTKRGQDVALRCDPISGHVSLYWYRQALGQGPEFLTYFNYEAQQDKSGLPNDRFSAERPEGSISTLTIQRTEQRDSAMYRCASSLAGPIGQETQYFGPGTRLLVL.

The chain employs TRBV7-2 and TRBJ2-1; 9 bases map to TRBD2. V shed 5 bases, J shed 4 bases, and the junction held 6 bases outside the gene matches. Germline V CDR1 and CDR2: SGHTA, FQGNSA. The CDR3 loop spans 15 amino acids. Here the CDR3 DNA reads TGTGCCAGCAGCCAAAGTAGCGGGAGATACAATGAGCAGTTCTTC. Its translation: CASSQSSGRYNEQFF.

The chain combines TRBV7-2 with TRBJ2-3; possible D gene TRBD2, 5 bases. V was cut by 5 bases and J by 0 bases, with 9 bases left in between. The length of the CDR3 is 14 residues. Germline lookup yields CDR1 SGHTA and CDR2 FQGNSA. CDR3 nucleotide sequence: TGTGCCAGCAGCACTAGGCCTAGCACAGATACGCAGTATTTT. As protein: CASSTRPSTDTQYF.

The chain combines TRBV30 with TRBJ1-1, with D unclear. CDR1 is GTSNPN and CDR2 is SVGIG in the germline V gene (reference sequence). This CDR3 region has 13 residues. Trimming left V 1 base short and J 0 bases short, with 6 bases between. The CDR3 is CAWSEVMNTEAFF. CDR3 coding DNA: TGTGCCTGGAGTGAAGTCATGAACACTGAAGCTTTCTTT.

This chain joins TRBV7-2 and TRBJ2-2; 7 nucleotides line up with TRBD1. The length of the CDR3 is 18 residues. Germline CDR1 SGHTA, CDR2 FQGNSA. The trim removed 2 bases at V and 0 bases at J, leaving 9 bases unmatched. CDR3 residues: CASSLNRGYTTNTGELFF. The CDR3 bases are TGTGCCAGCAGCTTAAACAGGGGTTATACTACGAACACCGGGGAGCTGTTTTTT. Supplemented by reference TRBV7-2 and TRBJ2-2, the full variable domain reads GAGVSQSPSNKVTEKGKDVELRCDPISGHTALYWYRQSLGQGLEFLIYFQGNSAPDKSGLPSDRFSAERTGGSVSTLTIQRTQQEDSAVYLCASSLNRGYTTNTGELFFGEGSRLTVL.

The chain is built from TRBV5-8 and TRBJ2-2, with D perhaps TRBD2 (5 bases). Trimming shortened V by 0 bases and J by 1 base, and 13 bases separated the two germline ends. There are 17 residues in the CDR3. Germline V lookup: CDR1 SGHTS, CDR2 YDEGEE. In nucleotides, the CDR3 is TGTGCCAGCAGCTTGGCCATCCGCGGAGGGAACACCGGGGAGCTGTTTTTT. Encoded protein: CASSLAIRGGNTGELFF.

The J gene is TRBJ1-2, the V gene TRBV29-1, with 7 bases fitting TRBD1. V shed 4 bases and J 2 bases; nucleotides not matched to a gene: 16. This CDR3 spans 17 amino acids. The germline V gene encodes CDR1 SQVTM and CDR2 ANQGSEA. CDR3 protein: CSVAGQRESPLNYGYTF. CDR3 DNA sequence: TGCAGCGTTGCGGGACAGCGAGAGTCCCCATTAAACTATGGCTACACCTTC.

This chain links TRBV10-2 with TRBJ2-5, with 9 bases fitting TRBD1. In germline, CDR1 is WSHSY, CDR2 SAAADI. This CDR3 spans 17 amino acids. The V gene end was trimmed by 2 bases and the J gene end by 6 bases; junction bases not matched to a gene: 13. The CDR3 sequence is CASSEPFRTGGNQTQYF. For the CDR3, the DNA is TGCGCCAGCAGTGAGCCGTTTCGTACAGGGGGCAATCAGACCCAGTACTTC.

The V and J genes are TRBV6-5 and TRBJ2-5; no clear D gene. Trimming left V 7 bases short and J 0 bases short, with 9 bases between. CDR1 is MNHEY, CDR2 SVGAGI, per germline. The length of the CDR3 is 13 residues. CDR3 bases: TGTGCCAGCAAGGAACAGAACCAAGAGACCCAGTACTTC. Encoded protein: CASKEQNQETQYF.

The chain carries TRBV21-1 and TRBJ2-7; TRBD2, as called in the table, went unchecked against the DNA. TRBV21-1 has pseudogene status. The CDR3 has 17 amino acids. CDR3 DNA: TGTGCCAGCAGCAAAGTAGGAGGAGGAAAGCCAACCTACGAGCAGTACTTC. Encoded protein: CASSKVGGGKPTYEQYF.

V and J are TRBV18 and TRBJ2-7, with D maybe TRBD2 (6 bases). The V and J ends lost 6 bases and 7 bases respectively, with 13 bases between them. CDR1 KGHSH and CDR2 LQKENI come from the germline V gene. This CDR3 has 12 residues. CDR3 coding DNA: TGTGCCAGCTCCTCCGGGCTAGCGGAGCAGTACTTC. This codes for CASSSGLAEQYF.

The V call is TRBV28, the J call TRBJ1-1; D perhaps matches TRBD1 (5 bases). Germline V lookup: CDR1 MDHEN, CDR2 SYDVKM. Trimming took off 0 bases at V and 0 bases at J, with 11 bases between the two ends. The CDR3 consists of 16 residues. In DNA form, the CDR3 reads TGTGCCAGCAGTTTATGGGAAGGGGCAATGAACACTGAAGCTTTCTTT. It translates to CASSLWEGAMNTEAFF. The whole variable domain, remainder taken from reference TRBV28 and TRBJ1-1, is DVKVTQSSRYLVKRTGEKVFLECVQDMDHENMFWYRQDPGLGLRLIYFSYDVKMKEKGDIPEGYSVSREKKERFSLILESASTNQTSMYLCASSLWEGAMNTEAFFGQGTRLTVV.